This T cell receptor beta chain was recovered during a study of post-analysis software for immune sequencing data. Every TCR beta cDNA library bore unique molecular identifiers. TCRdb independently ran MiXCR on the PCR reads; one entry per CDR3 protein. The profile shows hundreds of thousands of distinct CDR3 sequences, around 64% of them singletons. Whole-study findings and limits: Among five TRBV segments more frequent in patients than controls were TRBV5-6, TRBV5-1 and TRBV20-1.

Germline CDR1 and CDR2: ENHRY and SYGVKD. The V end lost 5 bases, the J end lost 1 base, and 9 bases lay between the germline ends. This CDR3 is 14 amino acids long. Worth noting for this clonotype: Its target is not known.

The sequencing input was blood. This rearrangement joins TRBV10-3 to TRBJ2-1; D remains unclear. This receptor was taken from a girl aged 2 to 9 with multiple sclerosis. The CDR3 region has the DNA TGTGCCATCAGTCTGGCCGTGTCCTACAATGAGCAGTTCTTC. This sequence encodes CAISLAVSYNEQFF.